Listed here are 3 T cell receptor beta chains from one sample, sequenced in a study of cytomegalovirus exposure and HLA in healthy donors. PCR primers comprised 60 Vbeta and 13 Jbeta primers. The table came from immunoSEQ multiplex PCR; TCRdb's copy has only in-frame clones and leaves some out. The sample includes just under 150,000 clones, around 75% of them seen just once. Sequencing input: PBMCs. The receptors were gathered from a woman in her thirties in good health and CMV-seronegative.

This clone was counted once. V usage is TRBV11-2 and J usage is TRBJ1-3; D is perhaps TRBD1 (5 bases). The CDR3 is made up of 15 amino acids. CDR1 and CDR2 from the germline V gene are SGHAT and FQNNGV. Trimming stripped 1 base from V and 0 bases from J, with 7 bases between. CDR3 in DNA: TGTGCCAGCAGCTTAGGGGGCGGCTCTGGAAACACCATATATTTT. Its translation is CASSLGGGSGNTIYF.

The chain links TRBV19 to TRBJ1-1, with 8 bases matching TRBD1. CDR1 is LNHDA and CDR2 is SQIVND in the germline V gene (reference sequence). The CDR3 spans 15 residues. V was pared by 1 base and J by 5 bases, with 6 bases of the junction left unmatched. The DNA for the CDR3 is TGTGCCAGTAGTATAGGGCAGGGGGCAGGGACTGAAGCTTTCTTT. It specifies CASSIGQGAGTEAFF.

The CDR3 DNA follows: TGCGCCAGCAGCCGTCTCGCGGGAGGTTTCGGCAATGAGCAGTTCTTC. Residues: CASSRLAGGFGNEQFF. The V and J genes are TRBV4-1 and TRBJ2-1; 8 nucleotides match TRBD2. This CDR3 region has 16 residues. The ends lost 4 bases at V and 6 bases at J; junction bases unmatched: 11. Germline V gives CDR1 MGHRA, CDR2 YSYEKL.